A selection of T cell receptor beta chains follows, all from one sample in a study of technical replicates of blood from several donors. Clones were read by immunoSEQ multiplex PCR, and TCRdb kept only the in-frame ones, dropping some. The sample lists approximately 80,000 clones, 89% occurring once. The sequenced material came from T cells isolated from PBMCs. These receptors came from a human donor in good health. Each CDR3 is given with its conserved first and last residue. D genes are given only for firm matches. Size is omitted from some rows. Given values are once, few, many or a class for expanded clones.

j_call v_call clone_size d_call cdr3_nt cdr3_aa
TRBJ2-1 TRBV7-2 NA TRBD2 TGTGCCAGCAGCTTTAGCGGGGCCCCAGAGCAGTTCTTC CASSFSGAPEQFF
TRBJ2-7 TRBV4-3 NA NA TGCGCCAGCAGCCAAGAGGGCACATGGGACGAGCAGTACTTC CASSQEGTWDEQYF
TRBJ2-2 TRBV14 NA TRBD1 TGTGCCAGCAGCAACTTCTCGACAGGGTTCGGGGAGCTGTTTTTT CASSNFSTGFGELFF
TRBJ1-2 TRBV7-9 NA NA TGTGCCAGCACCGAATCGGGAGGCATGAACTATGGCTACACCTTC CASTESGGMNYGYTF
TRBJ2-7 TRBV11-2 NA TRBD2 TGTGCCAGCAGCTTAGCCCTGGGGACTAGCGGGAGGGCCGACTACGAGCAGTACTTC CASSLALGTSGRADYEQYF
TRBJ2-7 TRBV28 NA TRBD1 TGTGCCAGCAGTCCGGGGGACAGGGTAGTAAGCGAGCAGTACTTC CASSPGDRVVSEQYF
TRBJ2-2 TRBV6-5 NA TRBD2 TGTGCCAGCAGCGGACTAGCGGGAACCGGGGAGCTGTTTTTT CASSGLAGTGELFF
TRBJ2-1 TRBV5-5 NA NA TGTGCCAGCAGCTCGATAAACATAGGGGGCAATGAGCAGTTCTTC CASSSINIGGNEQFF
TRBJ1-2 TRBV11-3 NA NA TGTGCCAGCAGCCCGAGAGGAGACTATGGCTACACCTTC CASSPRGDYGYTF
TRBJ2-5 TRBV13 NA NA TGTGCCAGCAGTTTGACGGGGGTCCAAGAGACCCAGTACTTC CASSLTGVQETQYF
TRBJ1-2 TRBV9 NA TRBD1 TGTGCCAGCAGCGTTTACGGACAGGCAAATGGCTACACCTTC CASSVYGQANGYTF
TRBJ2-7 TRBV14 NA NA TGTGCCAGCAGCCTACTGTACGAGCAGTACTTC CASSLLYEQYF
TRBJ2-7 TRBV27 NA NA TGTGCCAGCAGTTTGGTCAGGGGGAGGGAGCAGTACTTC CASSLVRGREQYF
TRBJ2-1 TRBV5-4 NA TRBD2 TGTGCCAGCAGCTTGGTTTCGTCTTGGCGGGAGAATGAGCAGTTCTTC CASSLVSSWRENEQFF
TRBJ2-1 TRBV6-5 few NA TGTGCCAGCAGTAGCGACGGCCACAATGAGCAGTTCTTC CASSSDGHNEQFF
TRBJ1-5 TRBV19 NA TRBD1 TGTGCCAGTCTCCGGGACAGGGGGATCAATCAGCCCCAGCATTTT CASLRDRGINQPQHF
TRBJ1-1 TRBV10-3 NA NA TGTGCCATCAGTGGGCTGGGAGGGAACACTGAAGCTTTCTTT CAISGLGGNTEAFF
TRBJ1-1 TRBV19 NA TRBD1 TGTGCCAGTTGCGACAGGGGGCTTTCAGACACTGAAGCTTTCTTT CASCDRGLSDTEAFF
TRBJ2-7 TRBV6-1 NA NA TGTGCCAGCAGCAGCACAGGTTACGAGCAGTACTTC CASSSTGYEQYF
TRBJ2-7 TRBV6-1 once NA TGTGCCAGCAGTGAATTATACGAGCAGTACTTC CASSELYEQYF
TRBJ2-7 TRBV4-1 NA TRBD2 TGCGCCAGCAGCCAAGATCTCCTCGATCTAGCGGGAGTCTACGAGCAGTACTTC CASSQDLLDLAGVYEQYF
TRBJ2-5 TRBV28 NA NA TGTGCCAGCAGTTTAGTCAGGGTCCAAGAGACCCAGTACTTC CASSLVRVQETQYF
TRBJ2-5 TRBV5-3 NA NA TGTGCCAGAAGCCCCCCTCCGAACATAGAGACCCAGTACTTC CARSPPPNIETQYF
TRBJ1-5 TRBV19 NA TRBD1 TGTGCCAGTACCCGCCGGGACAGGGGTGGTAATCAGCCCCAGCATTTT CASTRRDRGGNQPQHF
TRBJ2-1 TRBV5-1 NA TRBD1 TGCGCCAGCAGCTCCGGGACAGGGCTCTACAATGAGCAGTTCTTC CASSSGTGLYNEQFF
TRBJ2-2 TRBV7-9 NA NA TGTGCCAGCAGCTTAGGACAGAACACCGGGGAGCTGTTTTTT CASSLGQNTGELFF
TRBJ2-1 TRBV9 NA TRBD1 TGTGCCAGCAGCGCCCCCAGGGGGCAGGGCAATGAGCAGTTCTTC CASSAPRGQGNEQFF
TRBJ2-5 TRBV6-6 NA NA TGTGCCAGCAGTTCACAGGGGAGGAAGACCCAGTACTTC CASSSQGRKTQYF
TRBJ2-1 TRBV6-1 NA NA TGTGCCAGCAGTGGAGGCTCGTACAATGAGCAGTTCTTC CASSGGSYNEQFF
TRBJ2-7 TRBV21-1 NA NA TGTGCCAGCAGCAAAGGAGTCACAGGCTACGAGCAGTACTTC CASSKGVTGYEQYF
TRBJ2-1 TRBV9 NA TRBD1 TGTGCCAGCAGCGTAGAAGCGCCAGGGGGCCATGAGCAGTTCTTC CASSVEAPGGHEQFF
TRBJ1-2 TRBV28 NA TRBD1 TGTGCCAGCAGTTTTCGGGACAGCATCTATGGCTACACCTTC CASSFRDSIYGYTF
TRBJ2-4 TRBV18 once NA TGTGCCAGCTCACCACGACAGACCTCTTCCTCTATATCCAAAAACATTCAGTACTTC CASSPRQTSSSISKNIQYF
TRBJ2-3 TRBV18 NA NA TGTGCCAGCGCAATCGGGGTCACCACAGATACGCAGTATTTT CASAIGVTTDTQYF
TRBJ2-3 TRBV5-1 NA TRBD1 TGCGCCAGCAGCCCCGGGACAGGGACAGATACGCAGTATTTT CASSPGTGTDTQYF
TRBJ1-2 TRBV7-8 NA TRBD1 TGTGCCAGCAGCTTGAACAACAGGGGGCTCTCGTTGGGGTATGGCTACACCTTC CASSLNNRGLSLGYGYTF
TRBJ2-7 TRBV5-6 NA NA TGTGCCAGCAGCTTTGACTTCGACGAGCAGTACTTC CASSFDFDEQYF
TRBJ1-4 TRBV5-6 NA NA TGTGCCAGCAGCTTGGTTTCTCAGGGTCATAATGAAAAACTGTTTTTT CASSLVSQGHNEKLFF
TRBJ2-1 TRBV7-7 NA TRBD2 TGTGCTAGCAGCTTAGGGACTAGCGGGCCCTCCTACAATGAGCAGTTCTTC CASSLGTSGPSYNEQFF
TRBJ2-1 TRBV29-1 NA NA TGCAGCGTTGAGGCCCGGGACTCACAGTTCTTC CSVEARDSQFF
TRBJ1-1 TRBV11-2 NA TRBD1 TGTGCCAGCAGCCTATACAGGGGATCTGAAGCTTTCTTT CASSLYRGSEAFF